These T cell receptor beta chains were read from a single sample in a study of T cells in Graves' hyperthyroidism and ophthalmopathy. TCRdb recomputed calls from the multiplex PCR reads with MiXCR, one row per CDR3 protein. The sample contains about 700,000 distinct CDR3 sequences, around 15% of which appear only once. Sequenced: blood. These receptors were collected from a woman between 18 and 30 years old with Graves' hyperthyroidism. Each CDR3 is given with its conserved first and last residue. D genes are given only for firm matches. Clone size is given for some rows only: seen once, a few or many times, or a class if the clone is expanded.

clone_size,v_call,d_call,j_call,cdr3_aa
.,TRBV7-9,.,TRBJ2-2,CASSPWGQANTGELFF
many,TRBV6-1,.,TRBJ1-1,CASSTEATEWAFF
many,TRBV6-1,TRBD1,TRBJ2-7,CASKLTGGRDEQYF
many,TRBV2,.,TRBJ2-5,CASITAEYQETQYF
.,TRBV4-2,TRBD2,TRBJ2-3,CASSQGTSGTGTQYF
.,TRBV6-6,.,TRBJ1-2,CASSYGDKNYGYTF
.,TRBV24-1,.,TRBJ1-2,CATSNGYGYTF
many,TRBV30,.,TRBJ1-2,CAWSSSTYGYTF
many,TRBV7-9,TRBD1,TRBJ2-3,CASTIGTGSTDTQYF
many,TRBV28,.,TRBJ2-3,CASSPMASTDTQYF
few,TRBV7-2,TRBD1,TRBJ2-5,CASSSGQGAFETQHF
few,TRBV5-4,TRBD2,TRBJ2-7,CASSFGGGRGNYEQYF
.,TRBV4-1,TRBD1,TRBJ1-1,CASSPGTARMNTEAFF
.,TRBV20-1,TRBD1,TRBJ2-7,CSARELGTGPNEQYF
many,TRBV12-3/TRBV12-4,.,TRBJ1-5,CASGGGNQPQHF
many,TRBV6-1,TRBD2,TRBJ2-1,CASSEPGLVRHEQFF